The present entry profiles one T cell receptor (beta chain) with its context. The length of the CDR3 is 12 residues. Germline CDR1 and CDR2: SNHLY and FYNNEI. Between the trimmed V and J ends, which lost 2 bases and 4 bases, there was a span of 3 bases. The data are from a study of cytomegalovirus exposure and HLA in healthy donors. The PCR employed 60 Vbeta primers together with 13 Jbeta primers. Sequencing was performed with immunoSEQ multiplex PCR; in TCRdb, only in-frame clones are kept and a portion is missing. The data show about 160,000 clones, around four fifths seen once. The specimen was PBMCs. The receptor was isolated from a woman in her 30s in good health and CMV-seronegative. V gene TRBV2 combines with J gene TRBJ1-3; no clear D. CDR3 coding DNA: TGTGCCAGCAGTGAACAAGGAAACACCATATATTTT. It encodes CASSEQGNTIYF.